What follows describes a single T cell receptor beta chain. Its antigen is not known. The sample is drawn from a study of T cell responses to AZD1222 COVID-19 vaccine. The study, taken as a whole, reports: Sampled repertoires all dated from after the peak T cell response. Donors were mostly white British, more females; clonal diversity possibly underestimated. With two AZD1222 doses given, Spike-specific TCR breadth and depth both rose. Spike-wide coverage was observed for vaccine-associated CD4 TCRs, with dominant responses at 160-218 and 743-854.

Sequenced by immunoSEQ multiplex PCR; TCRdb stores in-frame clones only, minus some. The repertoire holds some 200,000 clones, with approximately 94% as singletons. The clonotype was recovered from an adult who received the AZD1222 COVID-19 vaccine. The sequenced sample was peripheral blood, obtained 28 days after the second AZD1222 dose.

The CDR3 here is CASSVEDYGYTF. For the CDR3, the DNA is TGCGCCAGCAGCGTCGAGGACTATGGCTACACCTTC. The V call is TRBV5-1, the J call TRBJ1-2, with D uncertain. The CDR3 is 12 residues long. Germline values: CDR1 SGHRS, CDR2 YFSETQ. Trimming removed 4 bases at V and 3 bases at J, with 7 bases between.